This T cell receptor beta chain was profiled in a study of shared clonotypes between healthy human individuals. TCRdb's table, derived via immunoSEQ multiplex PCR, lists solely in-frame clones and lacks some. Among over a million clones listed, 98% were seen once. Comments on this clone: Its matching antigen is unknown.

V was clipped by 2 bases and J by 16 bases, with 19 bases between them. This CDR3 has 13 amino acids. Germline CDR1 reads SGHNT; CDR2 reads YYREEE (reference sequence). The study's findings and limits: Tissues were not sampled, only blood, and their repertoires likely differ. Relative to clonotypes present in all four donors, those not shared had lower generation probabilities.

Sequenced material: naive CD4+ T cells sorted from blood. Documented subset: CD45RA+ positively selected. The clonotype originates from a man between 25 and 39 years old in good health. The J gene is TRBJ2-1, the V gene TRBV5-4; D possibly corresponds to TRBD1 (5 bases). This CDR3 reads CASSLKGSAPLFF. CDR3 bases: TGTGCCAGCAGCTTAAAGGGGTCCGCACCCCTTTTCTTC.